This passage covers 20 T cell receptor beta chains from one sample sequenced in a study of cytomegalovirus exposure and HLA in healthy donors. Both 60 Vbeta primers and 13 Jbeta primers went into the PCR. Data came from immunoSEQ multiplex PCR; TCRdb stores just in-frame clones and leaves some out. The profile shows 90,000 to 120,000 clones, 65% to 85% of them singletons. The sequencing sample was made of PBMCs. These receptors all stem from a man aged 30 to 45 in good health and CMV-seronegative.

This CDR3 is CASSQDRLRGTGGREKLFF. The CDR3 bases are TGCGCCAGCAGCCAAGATCGGCTCCGGGGGACAGGGGGAAGAGAAAAACTGTTTTTT. This rearrangement joins TRBV4-1 to TRBJ1-4, with 11 bases lining up with TRBD1. The CDR3 covers 19 residues. Germline V gives CDR1 MGHRA, CDR2 YSYEKL. Trimming at V came to 0 bases and at J to 8 bases, leaving 14 bases not matched to a gene.

The chain combines TRBV10-2 with TRBJ1-5; D may be TRBD1 (6 bases). Germline V gives CDR1 WSHSY, CDR2 SAAADI. V was shortened by 2 bases and J by 3 bases, with 14 bases between the two germline ends. There are 16 residues in the CDR3. CDR3 nucleotides: TGCGCCAGCAGTGAGCTGGCAGGGGACTACAATCAGCCCCAGCATTTT. Its translation: CASSELAGDYNQPQHF.

This clone was counted a few times. The CDR3 sequence is CASSDSQGSDEQYF. The CDR3 nucleotides are TGTGCCAGCAGTGATTCGCAGGGTTCCGACGAGCAGTACTTC. The rearrangement links TRBV6-1 to TRBJ2-7, with D possibly TRBD1 on 5 matching bases. This CDR3 has 14 residues. The germline V gene has CDR1 MNHNS and CDR2 SASEGT. Trimming removed 3 bases at V and 5 bases at J, with 14 bases between.

The genes are TRBV7-6 and TRBJ1-2, with TRBD1 matching over 7 bases. The CDR3 extends over 12 amino acids. J was trimmed by 8 bases and V by 2 bases; bases with no gene match: 2. Germline V gives CDR1 SGHVS, CDR2 FNYEAQ. This CDR3 reads CASSLNRGGYTF. The CDR3 bases are TGTGCCAGCAGCTTAAACAGGGGAGGCTACACCTTC.

The chain has TRBV30 and TRBJ1-2, with D possibly being TRBD1 (5 bases). The CDR3 contains 14 residues. V was clipped by 2 bases and J by 1 base, with 11 bases between them. The germline gives CDR1 GTSNPN, CDR2 SVGIG (reference sequence). In DNA, the CDR3 is TGTGCCTGGAGTCGATACAGGAGTAACTATGGCTACACCTTC. It specifies CAWSRYRSNYGYTF.

J is TRBJ2-1 and V is TRBV9; D is perhaps TRBD2 (6 bases). Germline V gene lookup returns CDR1 SGDLS and CDR2 YYNGEE. Trimming left V 3 bases short and J 4 bases short, with 17 bases between. This CDR3 has 16 residues. CDR3 loop: CASSGGDPGVYNEQFF. The CDR3 DNA reads TGTGCCAGCAGCGGCGGGGACCCTGGGGTATACAATGAGCAGTTCTTC.

This clone was detected a few times. The chain has TRBV6-5 and TRBJ2-6; D unresolved. The V end was cut by 2 bases, the J end by 0 bases, with 8 bases between. The CDR3 loop spans 16 amino acids. Per germline, CDR1 MNHEY and CDR2 SVGAGI. This CDR3 reads CASSYEPYSGANVLTF. The CDR3 region has the DNA TGTGCCAGCAGTTACGAGCCCTACTCTGGGGCCAACGTCCTGACTTTC.

The chain joins TRBV7-8 to TRBJ1-1; TRBD1 matches at 7 bases. Germline assignment: CDR1 SGHVS and CDR2 FQNEAQ. CDR3 length: 13 residues. With V trimmed by 4 bases and J by 3 bases, 2 bases remained unmatched. CDR3 sequence: CASSYGTDTEAFF. CDR3 sequence (DNA): TGTGCCAGCAGCTACGGGACAGACACTGAAGCTTTCTTT. Looking up the rest from reference TRBV7-8 and TRBJ1-1 gives the full variable domain: GAGVSQSPRYKVAKRGQDVALRCDPISGHVSLFWYQQALGQGPEFLTYFQNEAQLDKSGLPSDRFFAERPEGSVSTLKIQRTQQEDSAVYLCASSYGTDTEAFFGQGTRLTVV.

This clone was recorded a few times. One base separates it from a far larger clone, so it is likely a read error. The chain recombines TRBV15 with TRBJ1-6; the D is unclear. This CDR3 contains 15 residues. CDR1 is LNHNV, CDR2 YYDKDF, per germline (reference sequence). CDR3 in DNA: TGTGCCACCAGCAGGGCCGCGGGAGATAAGTCACCCCTCCACTTT. Its protein is CATSRAAGDKSPLHF.

The gene calls are TRBV29-1 and TRBJ2-5; D is possibly TRBD1 (6 bases). Trimming shortened V by 7 bases and J by 2 bases, and 14 bases separated the two germline ends. This CDR3 has 13 residues. CDR1 and CDR2 from the germline V gene are SQVTM and ANQGSEA. Here the CDR3 reads CSESTGTQETQYF. CDR3 nucleotides: TGCAGCGAGTCTACCGGGACACAAGAGACCCAGTACTTC.

The rearrangement joins TRBV9 to TRBJ1-5; D is ambiguous. The CDR3 totals 13 residues. The V and J ends lost 3 bases and 1 base respectively, with 5 bases between them. From germline, CDR1 is SGDLS and CDR2 YYNGEE. The CDR3 sequence is CASSALSNQPQHF. CDR3 coding DNA: TGTGCCAGCAGCGCCTTAAGCAATCAGCCCCAGCATTTT.

The chain has TRBV28 and TRBJ2-1; 8 bases match TRBD2. The junction had 15 bases not matched to a gene; V was cut back by 5 bases and J by 12 bases. Germline V CDR1 and CDR2: MDHEN, SYDVKM. The CDR3 extends over 15 amino acids. The CDR3 DNA is TGTGCCAGCAGTGCCCTCGGGGGGGCAGCGATGGGGCAGTTCTTC. It encodes CASSALGGAAMGQFF.

The chain is built from TRBV27 and TRBJ2-7; TRBD2 matches at 7 bases. V trimming: 6 bases; J trimming: 6 bases; junction bases outside the gene matches: 11. The CDR3 is 14 amino acids. Germline V gene data show CDR1 as MNHEY and CDR2 as SMNVEV (reference sequence). Here the CDR3 DNA reads TGTGCCAGCAGGTCTAGCGGTTCGTTTGGCGAGCAGTACTTC. Protein: CASRSSGSFGEQYF.

In the case of this clone: A junction end diverges from the germline sequence, so it may reflect a read error. The J gene is TRBJ2-5, the V gene TRBV7-7; D call uncertain. Germline V gene sequence: CDR1 SSHAT, CDR2 FNYEAQ (reference sequence). CDR3 length: 15 residues. As DNA, the CDR3 is TGTGCTAGCAGCTTATTCAGCCAGGACCAAGAGACCCAGTACTTC. This encodes CASSLFSQDQETQYF.

The gene calls are TRBV5-1 and TRBJ2-7, with 9 bases aligning to TRBD1. Germline V gene sequence: CDR1 SGHRS, CDR2 YFSETQ. V was clipped by 6 bases and J by 4 bases; unmatched bases: 8. This CDR3 is built from 14 residues. CDR3 DNA: TGCGCCAGCAACCCCGGGACAGGGTCGTACGAGCAGTACTTC. This codes for CASNPGTGSYEQYF.

This clone was picked up a small number of times. The chain couples TRBV7-9 to TRBJ2-7; D perhaps matches TRBD1 (6 bases). Trimming left V 5 bases short and J 5 bases short, with 22 bases between. The CDR3 loop spans 16 amino acids. Germline lookup yields CDR1 SEHNR and CDR2 FQNEAQ (reference sequence). The CDR3 DNA follows: TGTGCCAGCAGCCCACCTGGTACAGGGAGTTTCCACGAGCAGTACTTC. Translation gives CASSPPGTGSFHEQYF.

This clone was detected only once. V and J are TRBV10-2 and TRBJ2-6; TRBD2 matches at 7 bases. In germline, CDR1 is WSHSY, CDR2 SAAADI. This CDR3 region has 18 residues. V was clipped by 6 bases and J by 0 bases; unmatched bases: 11. CDR3 sequence (DNA): TGCGCCAGCAGATCCTCGGCGGGAGCCCTCTCTGGGGCCAACGTCCTGACTTTC. Its translation is CASRSSAGALSGANVLTF.

The chain is built from TRBV5-1 and TRBJ2-5; tentative D call: TRBD2 (6 bases). The V gene lost 4 bases and the J gene lost 4 bases, with 23 bases spanning the gap. CDR3 length equals 17 residues. Germline loops: CDR1 SGHRS, CDR2 YFSETQ. DNA of the CDR3: TGCGCCAGCAGCCCGACCTATAGCGGATCTTCGGGAGAGACCCAGTACTTC. This codes for CASSPTYSGSSGETQYF.

The J gene is TRBJ2-1, the V gene TRBV6-5; D gene ambiguous. The germline V gene encodes CDR1 MNHEY and CDR2 SVGAGI. The CDR3 is 12 amino acids. V lost 2 bases and J 9 bases, leaving 8 bases between the germline ends. CDR3: CASSYGRGEQFF. The DNA for the CDR3 is TGTGCCAGCAGTTACGGTCGAGGTGAGCAGTTCTTC.

The chain carries TRBV2 and TRBJ2-7; 9 nucleotides agree with TRBD1. Per germline, CDR1 SNHLY and CDR2 FYNNEI. V was clipped by 5 bases and J by 7 bases; unmatched bases: 9. The CDR3 length is 14 residues. CDR3 nucleotide sequence: TGTGCCAGCAGTCCGGGACAGGGTTCTCGTGAGCAGTACTTC. Protein: CASSPGQGSREQYF.